This T cell receptor (beta chain) was recovered during a study of blood T cell repertoires in COVID-19. Study-wide background: There were acute and convalescent COVID-19 samples, and they came from the United States, Italy and Spain. In each case, the material was cDNA or gDNA derived from T cells, B-cell-depleted T cells, or PBMCs.

Methods used by the authors: Amplifying reference gene primers gave estimates of nucleated cell counts. Some clones are missing from TCRdb's copy, which holds only in-frame ones; the method was immunoSEQ multiplex PCR. That table gives V, J and clone size, and the DNA gave D and trimming. Counted here are roughly 120,000 clones, about two thirds occurring once; the ten biggest clones make up 0.86%. The CDR3 consists of 16 residues. Germline V gene data show CDR1 as MNHEY and CDR2 as SVGAGI. The V end was cut by 2 bases, the J end by 6 bases, with 17 bases between. The TCR originated in a human donor with acute or convalescent COVID-19. The donor label of this sample is uncertain. V gene TRBV6-5 combines with J gene TRBJ2-1; D might be TRBD1 (6 bases). Sequenced: peripheral blood. As DNA, the CDR3 is TGTGCCAGCAGTTACGGGGGCAGGGTTATACCCAATGAGCAGTTCTTC. This translates into CASSYGGRVIPNEQFF.